This is a list of T cell receptor beta chains from one sample in a study of T cells in localized non-small cell lung cancer. Assay used: immunoSEQ multiplex PCR; TCRdb lists only in-frame clones, some missing. Of 90,000 to 100,000 clones in the sample, more than 75% were seen once. The sequencing here drew on PBMCs, taken before any cancer treatment. These receptors were obtained from a woman between 40 and 69 years old with stage II squamous cell lung carcinoma. CDR3s include the opening cysteine and the closing phenylalanine or tryptophan. D genes are given only for firm matches. The size of a clone is reported for some rows only, either as once, few or many, or as a class for expanded clones.

D	size	J	V	CDR3	DNA
NA	once	TRBJ2-7	TRBV5-1	CASSLSAGTYEQYF	TGCGCCAGCAGCTTGAGCGCCGGAACCTACGAGCAGTACTTC
NA	NA	TRBJ1-1	TRBV5-5	CASSLGENTEAFF	TGTGCCAGCAGCTTGGGGGAGAACACTGAAGCTTTCTTT
NA	NA	TRBJ1-2	TRBV2	CASSNRGLGGYTF	TGTGCCAGCAGTAATCGGGGGCTTGGTGGCTACACCTTC
TRBD1	few	TRBJ2-5	TRBV5-1	CASSSTGSQRETQYF	TGCGCCAGCAGCTCGACAGGGAGCCAGAGGGAGACCCAGTACTTC
NA	NA	TRBJ2-4	TRBV28	CASKGGLKYIQYF	TGTGCCAGCAAGGGGGGCCTCAAGTACATTCAGTACTTC
NA	NA	TRBJ2-2	TRBV19	CASKGNTGELFF	TGTGCCAGTAAGGGGAACACCGGGGAGCTGTTTTTT
NA	NA	TRBJ1-2	TRBV5-1	CASSPGDYGYTF	TGCGCCAGCAGCCCTGGGGACTATGGCTACACCTTC
TRBD1	NA	TRBJ1-2	TRBV27	CASSLSAGGNGYTF	TGTGCCAGCAGTTTATCGGCAGGGGGCAATGGCTACACCTTC
NA	NA	TRBJ1-5	TRBV18	CASSRLNQPQHF	TGTGCCAGCTCAAGACTCAATCAGCCCCAGCATTTT
TRBD2	NA	TRBJ2-3	TRBV6-5	CASRTSGTSFTQYF	TGTGCCAGCCGGACTAGCGGGACCAGTTTTACCCAGTATTTT
TRBD1	NA	TRBJ1-1	TRBV10-2	CASSGQGGTEAFF	TGCGCCAGCAGTGGACAGGGTGGTACTGAAGCTTTCTTT